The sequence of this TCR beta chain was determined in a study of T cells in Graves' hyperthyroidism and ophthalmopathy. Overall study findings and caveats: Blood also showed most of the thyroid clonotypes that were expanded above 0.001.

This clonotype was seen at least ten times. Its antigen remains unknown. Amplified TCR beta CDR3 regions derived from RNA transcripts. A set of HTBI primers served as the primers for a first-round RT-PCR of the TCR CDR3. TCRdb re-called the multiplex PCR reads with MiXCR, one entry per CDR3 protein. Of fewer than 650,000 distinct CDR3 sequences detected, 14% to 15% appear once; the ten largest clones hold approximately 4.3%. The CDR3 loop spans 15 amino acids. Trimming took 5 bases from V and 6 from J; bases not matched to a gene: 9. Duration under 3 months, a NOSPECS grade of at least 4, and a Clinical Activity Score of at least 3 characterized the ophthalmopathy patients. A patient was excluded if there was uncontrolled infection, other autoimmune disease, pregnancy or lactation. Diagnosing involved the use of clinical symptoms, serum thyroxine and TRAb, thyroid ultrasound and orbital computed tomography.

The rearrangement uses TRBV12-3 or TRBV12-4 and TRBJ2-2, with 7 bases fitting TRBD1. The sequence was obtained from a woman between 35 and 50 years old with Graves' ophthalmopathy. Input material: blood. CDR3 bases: TGTGCCAGCAGTACACCGGGACAGTCGGCCGGGGAGCTGTTTTTT. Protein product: CASSTPGQSAGELFF.